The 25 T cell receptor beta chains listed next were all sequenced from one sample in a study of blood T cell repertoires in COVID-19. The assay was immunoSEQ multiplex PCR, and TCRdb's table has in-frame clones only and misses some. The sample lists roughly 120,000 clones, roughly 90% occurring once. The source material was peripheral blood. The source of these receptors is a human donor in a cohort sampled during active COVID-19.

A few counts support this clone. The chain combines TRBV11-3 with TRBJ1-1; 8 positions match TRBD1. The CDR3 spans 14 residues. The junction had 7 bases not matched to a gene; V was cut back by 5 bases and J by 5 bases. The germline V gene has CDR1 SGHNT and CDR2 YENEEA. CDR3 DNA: TGTGCCAGCAGCACGGTCAGGGGGCAAACTGAAGCTTTCTTT. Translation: CASSTVRGQTEAFF.

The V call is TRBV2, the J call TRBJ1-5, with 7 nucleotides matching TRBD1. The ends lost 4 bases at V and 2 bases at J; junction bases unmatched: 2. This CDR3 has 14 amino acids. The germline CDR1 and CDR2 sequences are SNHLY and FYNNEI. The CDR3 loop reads CASSGQGGNQPQHF. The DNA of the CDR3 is TGTGCCAGCAGTGGACAGGGTGGCAATCAGCCCCAGCATTTT.

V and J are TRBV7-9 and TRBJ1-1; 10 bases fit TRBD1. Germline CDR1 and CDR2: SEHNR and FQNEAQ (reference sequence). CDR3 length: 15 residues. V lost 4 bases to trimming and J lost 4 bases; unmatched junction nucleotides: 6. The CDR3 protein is CASSSDRGFGTEAFF. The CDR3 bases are TGTGCCAGCAGCTCGGACAGGGGGTTTGGCACTGAAGCTTTCTTT.

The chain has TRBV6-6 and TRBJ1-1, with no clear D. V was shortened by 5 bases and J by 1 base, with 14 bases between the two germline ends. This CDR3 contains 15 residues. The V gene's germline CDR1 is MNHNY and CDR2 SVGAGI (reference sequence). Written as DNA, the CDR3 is TGTGCCAGCAGTGATAATGAAAGAGGGAACACTGAAGCTTTCTTT. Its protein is CASSDNERGNTEAFF.

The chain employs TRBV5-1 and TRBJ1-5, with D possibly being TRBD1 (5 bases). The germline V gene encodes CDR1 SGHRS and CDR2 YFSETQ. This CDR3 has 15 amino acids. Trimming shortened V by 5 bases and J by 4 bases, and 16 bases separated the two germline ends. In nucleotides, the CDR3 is TGCGCCAGCAGTCCCGGGGGGGAGGTGAATCAGCCCCAGCATTTT. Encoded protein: CASSPGGEVNQPQHF.

CDR3 residues: CASSYGDREQETQYF. CDR3 nucleotide sequence: TGTGCCAGCAGTTACGGGGACAGGGAGCAAGAGACCCAGTACTTC. The J gene is TRBJ2-5, the V gene TRBV6-6; 9 bases line up with TRBD1. The CDR3 length is 15 residues. The germline CDR1 and CDR2 sequences are MNHNY and SVGAGI (reference sequence). J lost 2 bases, V lost 2 bases, and 3 bases had no gene match.

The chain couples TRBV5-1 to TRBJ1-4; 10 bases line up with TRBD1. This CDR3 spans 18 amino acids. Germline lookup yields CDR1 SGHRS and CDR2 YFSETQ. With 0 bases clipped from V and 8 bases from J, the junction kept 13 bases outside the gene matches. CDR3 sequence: CASSLDRTGGGVEEKLFF. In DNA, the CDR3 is TGCGCCAGCAGCTTGGATAGGACAGGGGGAGGGGTTGAAGAAAAACTGTTTTTT.

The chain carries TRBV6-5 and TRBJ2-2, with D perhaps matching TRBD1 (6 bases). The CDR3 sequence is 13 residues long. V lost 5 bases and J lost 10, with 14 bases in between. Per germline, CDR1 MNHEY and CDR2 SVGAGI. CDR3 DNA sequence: TGTGCCAGCAGTACACAGGGATTCGAGGAGCTGTTTTTT. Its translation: CASSTQGFEELFF.

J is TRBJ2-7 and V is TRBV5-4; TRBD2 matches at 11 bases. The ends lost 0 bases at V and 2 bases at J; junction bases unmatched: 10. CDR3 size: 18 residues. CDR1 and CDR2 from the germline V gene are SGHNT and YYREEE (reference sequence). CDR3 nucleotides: TGTGCCAGCAGCTTGGGATGGGGTAGCGGGAGGGGGACCTACGAGCAGTACTTC. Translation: CASSLGWGSGRGTYEQYF.

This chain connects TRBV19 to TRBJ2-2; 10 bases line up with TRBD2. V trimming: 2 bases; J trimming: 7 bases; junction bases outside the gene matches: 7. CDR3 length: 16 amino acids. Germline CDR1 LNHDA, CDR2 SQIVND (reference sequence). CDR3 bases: TGTGCCAGTAGTATAATTCTAGCGGGAGACTACGGGGAGCTGTTTTTT. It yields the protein CASSIILAGDYGELFF.

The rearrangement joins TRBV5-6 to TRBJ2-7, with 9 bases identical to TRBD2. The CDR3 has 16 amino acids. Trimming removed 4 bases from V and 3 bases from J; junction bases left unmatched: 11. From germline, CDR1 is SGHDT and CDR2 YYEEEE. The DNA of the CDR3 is TGTGCCAGCAGCCGGACCGTTAGCGGGAGAGACTACGAGCAGTACTTC. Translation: CASSRTVSGRDYEQYF.

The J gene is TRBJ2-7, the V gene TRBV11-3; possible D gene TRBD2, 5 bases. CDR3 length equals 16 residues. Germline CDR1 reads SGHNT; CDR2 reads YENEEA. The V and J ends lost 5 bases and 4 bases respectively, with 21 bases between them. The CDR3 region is CASSRGHSSTQYEQYF. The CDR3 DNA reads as TGTGCCAGCAGCAGAGGGCACTCCTCCACTCAATACGAGCAGTACTTC.

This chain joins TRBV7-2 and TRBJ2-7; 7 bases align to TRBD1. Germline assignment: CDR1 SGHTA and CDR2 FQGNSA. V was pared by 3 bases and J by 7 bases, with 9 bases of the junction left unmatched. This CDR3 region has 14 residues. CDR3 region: CASSFRKGGGEQYF. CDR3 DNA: TGTGCCAGCAGCTTCCGTAAAGGGGGCGGGGAGCAGTACTTC.

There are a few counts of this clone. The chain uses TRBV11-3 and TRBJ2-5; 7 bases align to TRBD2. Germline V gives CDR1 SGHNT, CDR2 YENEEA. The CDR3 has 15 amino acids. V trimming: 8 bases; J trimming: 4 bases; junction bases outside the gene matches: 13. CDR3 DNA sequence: TGTGCCAGCGGGCGGACTAGTCTAGCAGGAGAGACCCAGTACTTC. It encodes CASGRTSLAGETQYF. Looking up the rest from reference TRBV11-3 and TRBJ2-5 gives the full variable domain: EAGVVQSPRYKIIEKKQPVAFWCNPISGHNTLYWYLQNLGQGPELLIRYENEEAVDDSQLPKDRFSAERLKGVDSTLKIQPAELGDSAVYLCASGRTSLAGETQYFGPGTRLLVL.

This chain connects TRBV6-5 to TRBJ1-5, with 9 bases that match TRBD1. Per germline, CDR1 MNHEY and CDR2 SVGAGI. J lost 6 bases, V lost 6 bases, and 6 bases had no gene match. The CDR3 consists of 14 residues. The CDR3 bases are TGTGCCAGCAGCGTGGACAGGGGAGGTCAGCCCCAGCATTTT. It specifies CASSVDRGGQPQHF.

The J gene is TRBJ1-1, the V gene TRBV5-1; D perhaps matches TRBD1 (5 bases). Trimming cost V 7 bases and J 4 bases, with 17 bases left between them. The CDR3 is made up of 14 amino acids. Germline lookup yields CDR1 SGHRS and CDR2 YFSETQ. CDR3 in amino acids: CASWTGGGTTEAFF. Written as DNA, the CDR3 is TGCGCCAGCTGGACGGGCGGGGGGACCACTGAAGCTTTCTTT.

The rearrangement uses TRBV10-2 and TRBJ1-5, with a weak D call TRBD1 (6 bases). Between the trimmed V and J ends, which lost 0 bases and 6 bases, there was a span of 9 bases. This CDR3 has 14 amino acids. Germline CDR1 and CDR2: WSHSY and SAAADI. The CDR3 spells CASSESDRSQPQHF. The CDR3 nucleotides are TGCGCCAGCAGTGAGTCAGACAGGAGTCAGCCCCAGCATTTT.

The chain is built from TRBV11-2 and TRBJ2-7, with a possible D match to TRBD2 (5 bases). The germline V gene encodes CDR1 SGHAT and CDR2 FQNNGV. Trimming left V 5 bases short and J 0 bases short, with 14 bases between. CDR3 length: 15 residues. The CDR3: CASSALSGSSYEQYF. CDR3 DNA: TGTGCCAGCAGCGCCTTAAGCGGAAGCTCCTACGAGCAGTACTTC.

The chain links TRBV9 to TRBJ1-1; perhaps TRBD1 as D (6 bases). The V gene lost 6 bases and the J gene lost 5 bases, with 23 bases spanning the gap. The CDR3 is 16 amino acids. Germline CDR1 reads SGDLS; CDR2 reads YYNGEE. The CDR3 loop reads CASKKRGGPPFTEAFF. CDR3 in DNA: TGTGCCAGCAAAAAGAGGGGGGGGCCCCCCTTTACTGAAGCTTTCTTT.

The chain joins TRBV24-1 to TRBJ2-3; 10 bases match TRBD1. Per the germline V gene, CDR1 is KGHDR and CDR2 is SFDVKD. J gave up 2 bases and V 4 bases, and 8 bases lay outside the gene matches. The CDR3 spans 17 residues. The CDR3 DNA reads TGTGCCACCAGTGAGACCGGGACAGGGGCACACACAGATACGCAGTATTTT. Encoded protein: CATSETGTGAHTDTQYF.

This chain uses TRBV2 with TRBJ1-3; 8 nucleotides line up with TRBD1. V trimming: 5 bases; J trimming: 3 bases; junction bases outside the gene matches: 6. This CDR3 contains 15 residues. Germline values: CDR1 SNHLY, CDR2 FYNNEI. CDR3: CASSRQGTGGNTIYF. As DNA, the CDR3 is TGTGCCAGCAGTAGACAGGGGACTGGTGGAAACACCATATATTTT.

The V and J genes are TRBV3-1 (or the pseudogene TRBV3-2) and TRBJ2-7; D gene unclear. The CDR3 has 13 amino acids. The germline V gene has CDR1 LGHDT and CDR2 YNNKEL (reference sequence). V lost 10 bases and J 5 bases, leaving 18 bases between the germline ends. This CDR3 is CATRSSTSHEQYF. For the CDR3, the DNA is TGTGCCACACGCAGTAGCACATCCCACGAGCAGTACTTC.

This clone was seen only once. CDR3 bases: TGTGCCAGCAGCGGGGACATGGCGAACACCGGGGAGCTGTTTTTT. It codes for CASSGDMANTGELFF. The chain has TRBV5-4 and TRBJ2-2; D might be TRBD1 (6 bases). V shed 4 bases and J shed 0 bases, with 10 bases lying between them. This CDR3 is 15 amino acids long. Germline V CDR1 and CDR2: SGHNT, YYREEE (reference sequence).

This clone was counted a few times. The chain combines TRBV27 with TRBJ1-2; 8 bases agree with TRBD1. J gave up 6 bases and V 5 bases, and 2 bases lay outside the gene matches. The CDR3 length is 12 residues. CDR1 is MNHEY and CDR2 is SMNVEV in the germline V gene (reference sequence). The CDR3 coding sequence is TGTGCCAGCAGTCGGACAGGGAATGGCTACACCTTC. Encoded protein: CASSRTGNGYTF.

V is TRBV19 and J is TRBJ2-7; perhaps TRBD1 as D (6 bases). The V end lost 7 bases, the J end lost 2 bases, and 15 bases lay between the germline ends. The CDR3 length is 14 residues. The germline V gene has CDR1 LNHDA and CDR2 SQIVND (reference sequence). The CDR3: CASKAQEGAYEQYF. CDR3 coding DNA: TGTGCCAGTAAGGCACAAGAGGGGGCCTACGAGCAGTACTTC.